This TCR beta chain was obtained from a study of T-cell memory formation after mild COVID-19. This clonotype appeared a few times. TCRdb itself ran the 5' RACE reads through MiXCR, one entry per CDR3 protein. The table has 250,000 to 300,000 distinct CDR3 sequences, 16% seen once. Sequencing was performed on PBMCs or a T cell subset sorted from them (not recorded which). The sequence came from a man aged 18 to 29 who had mild COVID-19 (a few samples of this study predate the infection). Cell type and time point are not known.

CDR3 DNA: TGCGCCAGCAGCCAAATACAGGGGGCGGGTGGCTACACCTTC. Protein sequence: CASSQIQGAGGYTF. The rearrangement uses TRBV4-3 and TRBJ1-2, with TRBD1 identical over 9 bases. This CDR3 comprises 14 residues. CDR1 and CDR2 (germline): LGHNA, YSLEER. V lost 2 bases to trimming and J lost 7 bases; unmatched junction nucleotides: 5.